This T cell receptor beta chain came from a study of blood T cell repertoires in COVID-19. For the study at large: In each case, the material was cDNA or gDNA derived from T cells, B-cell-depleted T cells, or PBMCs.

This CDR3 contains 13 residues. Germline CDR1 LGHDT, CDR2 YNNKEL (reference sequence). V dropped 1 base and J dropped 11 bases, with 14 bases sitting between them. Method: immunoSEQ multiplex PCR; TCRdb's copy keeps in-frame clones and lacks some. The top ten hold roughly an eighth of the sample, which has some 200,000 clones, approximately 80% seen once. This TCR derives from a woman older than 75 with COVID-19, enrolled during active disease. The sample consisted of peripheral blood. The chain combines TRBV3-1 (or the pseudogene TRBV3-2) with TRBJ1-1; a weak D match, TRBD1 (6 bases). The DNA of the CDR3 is TGTGCCAGCAGCCAAGGCCTAGGACAGTCGGCTTTCTTT. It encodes CASSQGLGQSAFF.